These 27 T cell receptor beta chains were sequenced from one sample in a study of blood T cell repertoires in COVID-19. The table came from immunoSEQ multiplex PCR; TCRdb's copy has only in-frame clones and leaves some out. Found here are under 200,000 clones, approximately 80% of them singletons; the top ten hold more than 10%. Sequencing used PBMCs or T cells enriched from blood (not recorded which). These receptors all come from a man aged 45-65 years who had recovered from COVID-19.

The rearrangement links TRBV28 to TRBJ1-1; D gene ambiguous. CDR3 length: 14 residues. The V gene lost 3 bases and the J gene lost 0 bases, with 8 bases spanning the gap. CDR1 and CDR2 (germline): MDHEN, SYDVKM. The CDR3: CASSFWQVNTEAFF. CDR3 in DNA: TGTGCCAGCAGTTTCTGGCAGGTGAACACTGAAGCTTTCTTT. Together with reference TRBV28 and TRBJ1-1, the CDR3 gives the full variable domain: DVKVTQSSRYLVKRTGEKVFLECVQDMDHENMFWYRQDPGLGLRLIYFSYDVKMKEKGDIPEGYSVSREKKERFSLILESASTNQTSMYLCASSFWQVNTEAFFGQGTRLTVV.

V and J are TRBV2 and TRBJ1-1; 7 positions match TRBD1. The CDR3 length is 14 residues. The V gene end was trimmed by 3 bases and the J gene end by 4 bases; junction bases not matched to a gene: 5. From germline, CDR1 is SNHLY and CDR2 FYNNEI. The CDR3 loop is CASSEAGGGTEAFF. CDR3 coding DNA: TGTGCCAGCAGTGAGGCAGGGGGAGGCACTGAAGCTTTCTTT. The whole variable domain, remainder taken from reference TRBV2 and TRBJ1-1, is EPEVTQTPSHQVTQMGQEVILRCVPISNHLYFYWYRQILGQKVEFLVSFYNNEISEKSEIFDDQFSVERPDGSNFTLKIRSTKLEDSAMYFCASSEAGGGTEAFFGQGTRLTVV.

CDR3 bases: TGTGCCAGCAGCTTGGATCAGGGGCGGGGGAATCAGCCCCAGCATTTT. As protein: CASSLDQGRGNQPQHF. V gene TRBV5-6 combines with J gene TRBJ1-5, with D possibly TRBD1 on 6 matching bases. CDR1 is SGHDT and CDR2 is YYEEEE in the germline V gene. Trimming removed 0 bases from V and 4 bases from J, with 14 bases in between. This CDR3 is 16 amino acids long.

This clone was seen a few times. J is TRBJ1-2 and V is TRBV7-3; 9 bases match TRBD1. Germline values: CDR1 SGHTA, CDR2 FQGTGA. The CDR3 spans 14 residues. Trimming removed 2 bases from V and 6 bases from J; junction bases left unmatched: 4. The CDR3, as DNA: TGTGCCAGCAGCTTAGGGACAGGGAAGGATGGCTACACCTTC. Encoded protein: CASSLGTGKDGYTF.

This clone came up once. The gene calls are TRBV30 and TRBJ2-3; a possible D gene is TRBD1 (6 bases). This CDR3 region has 17 residues. Germline values: CDR1 GTSNPN, CDR2 SVGIG (reference sequence). V lost 0 bases and J 0 bases, leaving 16 bases between the germline ends. CDR3 nucleotide sequence: TGTGCCTGGAGTGTAGGGGGATTGAGACAGAGCACAGATACGCAGTATTTT. Protein: CAWSVGGLRQSTDTQYF.

The DNA of the CDR3 is TGTGCCTGGAGTAGTGGTGCGGGGCTGGAGGGCAATGAGCAGTTCTTC. It is translated as CAWSSGAGLEGNEQFF. V gene TRBV30 combines with J gene TRBJ2-1, with D maybe TRBD2 (6 bases). In germline, CDR1 is GTSNPN, CDR2 SVGIG (reference sequence). This CDR3 comprises 16 residues. The germline V and J ends were trimmed by 2 bases and 6 bases, with 20 bases remaining between them.

The chain recombines TRBV18 with TRBJ1-2, with 8 bases identical to TRBD1. Germline-derived CDR1 and CDR2 are KGHSH and LQKENI. V trimming: 3 bases; J trimming: 12 bases; junction bases outside the gene matches: 15. The CDR3 sequence is 15 residues long. CDR3 protein: CASSPTLGQGETNTF. The CDR3 DNA reads TGTGCCAGCTCACCCACCCTAGGACAGGGCGAAACGAACACCTTC.

In the case of this clone: Other DNA sequences in this specimen translate into the identical CDR3. This sequence joins TRBV18 and TRBJ1-2; D might be TRBD1 (6 bases). Germline-derived CDR1 and CDR2 are KGHSH and LQKENI. V was pared by 2 bases and J by 8 bases, with 12 bases between. This CDR3 has 13 amino acids. The CDR3 sequence: CASSPSDSRGYTF. In nucleotides, the CDR3 is TGTGCCAGCTCACCATCGGACAGCCGCGGCTACACCTTC.

The J gene is TRBJ1-6, the V gene TRBV6-6; 8 bases align to TRBD1. The CDR3 spans 13 residues. V shed 5 bases, J shed 9 bases, and the junction held 3 bases outside the gene matches. CDR1 is MNHNY and CDR2 is SVGAGI in the germline V gene (reference sequence). CDR3: CASSQGAFSPLHF. CDR3 sequence (DNA): TGTGCCAGCAGTCAGGGGGCGTTTTCACCCCTCCACTTT.

A single count supports this clone. The chain joins TRBV7-3 to TRBJ1-2; possibly TRBD1 for D (6 bases). Trimming left V 0 bases short and J 8 bases short, with 13 bases between. Germline V lookup: CDR1 SGHTA, CDR2 FQGTGA. This CDR3 contains 14 residues. The CDR3 bases are TGTGCCAGCAGCTTAACGAGTAAGGGGGAGGGCTACACCTTC. Its protein is CASSLTSKGEGYTF.

Here the CDR3 DNA reads TGTGCCAGCAGACCCGTAGACAGGGAGGACTATGGCTACACCTTC. This sequence encodes CASRPVDREDYGYTF. V gene TRBV6-4 combines with J gene TRBJ1-2; 7 bases match TRBD1. V shed 6 bases, J shed 3 bases, and the junction held 10 bases outside the gene matches. This CDR3 comprises 15 residues. Per the germline V gene, CDR1 is MRHNA and CDR2 is SNTAGT.

The chain recombines TRBV30 with TRBJ2-5, with D unresolved. The CDR3 consists of 14 residues. With 2 bases removed from V and 5 bases from J, the gap between germline ends came to 15 bases. In germline, CDR1 is GTSNPN, CDR2 SVGIG (reference sequence). The CDR3 nucleotides are TGTGCCTGGAGTCCCCTACGGGTGCGGGAGACCCAGTACTTC. Translation gives CAWSPLRVRETQYF.

This chain joins TRBV4-1 and TRBJ1-2; D remains ambiguous. V shed 3 bases and J shed 7 bases, with 15 bases lying between them. This CDR3 has 14 residues. CDR1 is MGHRA and CDR2 is YSYEKL in the germline V gene. CDR3 DNA: TGCGCCAGCAGCCACCCGGGGTCGGCTTCTGGCTACACCTTC. It translates to CASSHPGSASGYTF.

A note on this clone: The same CDR3 is also encoded by other DNA sequences in this sample. The J gene is TRBJ1-5, the V gene TRBV29-1, with 9 bases fitting TRBD1. The trim removed 4 bases at V and 2 bases at J, leaving 0 bases unmatched. Germline V gene lookup returns CDR1 SQVTM and CDR2 ANQGSEA. The CDR3 runs 13 residues. CDR3 protein: CSVGTGGNQPQHF. The CDR3 bases are TGCAGCGTTGGGACAGGGGGCAATCAGCCCCAGCATTTT.

V is TRBV18 and J is TRBJ2-5, with D possibly TRBD2 on 5 matching bases. V was cut by 2 bases and J by 5 bases, with 15 bases left in between. Germline CDR1 is KGHSH and CDR2 is LQKENI. The CDR3 runs 15 residues. This CDR3 is CASSPGGFPGETQYF. The DNA for the CDR3 is TGTGCCAGCTCACCAGGAGGTTTCCCGGGGGAGACCCAGTACTTC.

This clone was counted a single time. The junction does not match germline at one end; this may be a read error. This chain uses TRBV7-7 with TRBJ2-5; D may be TRBD1 (6 bases). The germline CDR1 and CDR2 sequences are SSHAT and FNYEAQ (reference sequence). This CDR3 has 15 residues. The CDR3 sequence is CASSLVSGDWETQYF. The CDR3 DNA sequence: TGTGCTAGCAGCTTAGTGTCAGGGGATTGGGAGACCCAGTACTTC. The full variable domain, with the rest looked up from reference TRBV7-7 and TRBJ2-5, is GAGVSQSPRYKVTKRGQDVTLRCDPISSHATLYWYQQALGQGPEFLTYFNYEAQPDKSGLPSDRFSAERPEGSISTLTIQRTEQRDSAMYRCASSLVSGDWETQYFGPGTRLLVL.

This clone was recorded only once. The chain is built from TRBV5-4 and TRBJ1-6; D gene uncertain. Trimming cost V 3 bases and J 9 bases, with 13 bases left between them. In germline, CDR1 is SGHNT, CDR2 YYREEE (reference sequence). This CDR3 is built from 14 residues. Written as DNA, the CDR3 is TGTGCCAGCAGCTCCACTTACAGCGGTTCACCCCTCCACTTT. Its protein product is CASSSTYSGSPLHF.

The count of this clone is one. The CDR3 loop reads CASSPGFGEKLFF. CDR3 bases: TGTGCCAGCAGTCCAGGGTTTGGCGAAAAACTGTTTTTT. The chain links TRBV12-3 or TRBV12-4 to TRBJ1-4; D perhaps matches TRBD1 (5 bases). The CDR3 loop spans 13 amino acids. The V gene lost 5 bases and the J gene lost 8 bases, with 12 bases spanning the gap.

Judged by abundance, this clone is medium-sized. The V gene is TRBV6-5, the J gene TRBJ1-4, with D maybe TRBD1 (5 bases). V shed 8 bases and J shed 5 bases, with 18 bases lying between them. The CDR3 runs to 15 residues. Germline V lookup: CDR1 MNHEY, CDR2 SVGAGI. CDR3 sequence reads: CASSPLTEPNEKLFF. The CDR3 nucleotides are TGTGCCAGCTCGCCCTTGACAGAACCGAATGAAAAACTGTTTTTT.

The V call is TRBV2, the J call TRBJ1-6; 7 bases agree with TRBD1. The germline gives CDR1 SNHLY, CDR2 FYNNEI. With V trimmed by 0 bases and J by 12 bases, 2 bases remained unmatched. The CDR3 has 13 amino acids. Written as DNA, the CDR3 is TGTGCCAGCAGTGAAGCTCCAGGGGGACCCCTCCACTTT. Amino acids: CASSEAPGGPLHF.

This chain uses TRBV10-3 with TRBJ2-7; the D gene is possibly TRBD2 (5 bases). Germline lookup yields CDR1 ENHRY and CDR2 SYGVKD. V gave up 11 bases and J gave up 3 bases, with 11 bases separating them. The CDR3 spans 11 residues. The CDR3: CAVSRGYEQYF. In nucleotides, the CDR3 is TGTGCCGTCTCACGGGGCTACGAGCAGTACTTC.

The CDR3 here is CASSLLPPEVESPLHF. CDR3 coding DNA: TGTGCCAGCAGCTTATTACCGCCCGAAGTGGAGTCACCCCTCCACTTT. The chain joins TRBV11-2 to TRBJ1-6; D unclear. The CDR3 covers 16 residues. V was cut by 2 bases and J by 10 bases, with 18 bases left in between. Germline V lookup: CDR1 SGHAT, CDR2 FQNNGV.

The CDR3 nucleotides are TGTGCCAGCAGCTTAGCCCAGGGCCCGGACACTGAAGCTTTCTTT. Translating it yields CASSLAQGPDTEAFF. The V gene is TRBV11-2, the J gene TRBJ1-1; possible D gene TRBD1, 5 bases. V lost 1 base to trimming and J lost 3 bases, with 12 bases between them. CDR3 length equals 15 residues. Germline values: CDR1 SGHAT, CDR2 FQNNGV.

The chain links TRBV5-5 to TRBJ2-7; 8 bases map to TRBD2. The CDR3 runs 15 residues. Germline CDR1 reads SGHKS; CDR2 reads YYEKEE (reference sequence). J was trimmed by 0 bases and V by 2 bases; bases with no gene match: 4. CDR3 coding DNA: TGTGCCAGCAGCTTCGCGGGGGGTCCCTCCTACGAGCAGTACTTC. Residues: CASSFAGGPSYEQYF.

V is TRBV5-1 and J is TRBJ1-2, with 7 bases that match TRBD1. The CDR3 has 14 amino acids. Germline V lookup: CDR1 SGHRS, CDR2 YFSETQ. V was clipped by 4 bases and J by 7 bases; unmatched bases: 10. CDR3 amino acids: CASSAGTATLGYTF. The CDR3 DNA reads TGCGCCAGCAGCGCCGGGACAGCGACCCTTGGCTACACCTTC.

The genes are TRBV28 and TRBJ1-5; D is unresolved. This CDR3 has 12 residues. Germline values: CDR1 MDHEN, CDR2 SYDVKM. V was pared by 5 bases and J by 4 bases, with 6 bases between. The CDR3 nucleotides read TGTGCCAGCAGTGGGCGAAATCAGCCCCAGCATTTT. This translates into CASSGRNQPQHF. Based on the CDR3 plus reference TRBV28 and TRBJ1-5, the full variable domain is DVKVTQSSRYLVKRTGEKVFLECVQDMDHENMFWYRQDPGLGLRLIYFSYDVKMKEKGDIPEGYSVSREKKERFSLILESASTNQTSMYLCASSGRNQPQHFGDGTRLSIL.

V and J are TRBV5-1 and TRBJ2-3; 7 bases fit TRBD2. This CDR3 contains 16 residues. The V segment lost 2 bases and the J segment 1 base; nucleotides outside the gene matches: 7. Germline CDR1 reads SGHRS; CDR2 reads YFSETQ. The CDR3 region has the DNA TGCGCCAGCAGCTTCGTGACACGGGAGGGCACAGATACGCAGTATTTT. Protein: CASSFVTREGTDTQYF.